The 14 T cell receptor beta chains given below trace back to one sample, sequenced in a study of OX40 agonist ivuxolimab in advanced cancers. Method: immunoSEQ multiplex PCR; TCRdb's copy keeps in-frame clones and lacks some. The table has roughly 80,000 clones, roughly nine tenths seen once. The sample here was CD4+ or CD8+ T cells sorted from blood, taken in a trial of the OX40 agonist ivuxolimab. The receptors derive from an adult with an advanced solid tumor such as melanoma, head and neck, liver or kidney cancer.

This clone has just one count. The gene calls are TRBV28 and TRBJ2-7, with TRBD1 matching over 10 bases. The V gene's germline CDR1 is MDHEN and CDR2 SYDVKM. This CDR3 has 16 amino acids. The V and J ends lost 5 bases and 5 bases, in that order; junction bases with no gene match: 12. Here the CDR3 reads CASSPTGQGTGHEQYF. DNA of the CDR3: TGTGCCAGCAGTCCCACGGGACAGGGGACAGGTCACGAGCAGTACTTC. Full variable domain (remainder filled in from reference TRBV28 and TRBJ2-7): DVKVTQSSRYLVKRTGEKVFLECVQDMDHENMFWYRQDPGLGLRLIYFSYDVKMKEKGDIPEGYSVSREKKERFSLILESASTNQTSMYLCASSPTGQGTGHEQYFGPGTRLTVT.

The chain links TRBV28 to TRBJ2-2; D may be TRBD2 (5 bases). Germline V gene data show CDR1 as MDHEN and CDR2 as SYDVKM. The CDR3 spans 14 residues. The germline V and J ends were trimmed by 6 bases and 1 base, with 9 bases remaining between them. The CDR3 bases are TGTGCCAGCAGCCTGGACTGGAACACCGGGGAGCTGTTTTTT. Translating gives CASSLDWNTGELFF.

The rearrangement uses TRBV18 and TRBJ2-7; 8 bases agree with TRBD2. Germline-derived CDR1 and CDR2 are KGHSH and LQKENI. V trimming: 3 bases; J trimming: 2 bases; junction bases outside the gene matches: 6. CDR3 length: 15 amino acids. The CDR3 protein is CASSPSGGVTYEQYF. DNA of the CDR3: TGTGCCAGCTCACCCTCGGGAGGGGTAACCTACGAGCAGTACTTC.

This clone was recorded only once. The V call is TRBV27, the J call TRBJ2-5; a possible D gene is TRBD2 (6 bases). Germline CDR1 reads MNHEY; CDR2 reads SMNVEV (reference sequence). The CDR3 runs 14 residues. Trimming stripped 7 bases from V and 7 bases from J, with 19 bases between. The CDR3 protein is CASNPGTPGRTQYF. The CDR3 DNA reads TGTGCCAGCAACCCAGGGACTCCGGGGAGGACCCAGTACTTC.

The chain links TRBV4-2 to TRBJ1-1, with D unresolved. There are 14 residues in the CDR3. V gave up 1 base and J gave up 0 bases, with 6 bases separating them. CDR1 and CDR2 from the germline V gene are LGHNA and YNFKEQ. The CDR3 DNA sequence: TGTGCCAGCAGCCAAGGGGGTCTGAACACTGAAGCTTTCTTT. It specifies CASSQGGLNTEAFF.

The chain couples TRBV5-1 to TRBJ2-7; 8 nucleotides agree with TRBD1. The CDR3 spans 13 residues. J gave up 1 base and V 7 bases, and 4 bases lay outside the gene matches. Germline V gives CDR1 SGHRS, CDR2 YFSETQ. The CDR3: CASRRTGSYEQYF. The CDR3 coding sequence is TGCGCCAGCCGGAGGACAGGGTCCTACGAGCAGTACTTC.

The rearrangement links TRBV10-2 to TRBJ2-5; weak D call: TRBD2 (6 bases). The J call could be wrong; TRBJ2-7 is a better fit for the DNA end. This CDR3 is 14 amino acids long. CDR1 and CDR2 (germline): WSHSY, SAAADI. CDR3 coding DNA: TGCGCCAGCAGTGGCGGGGACGGGACCTACGAGCAGTACTTC. The encoded protein is CASSGGDGTYEQYF.

The CDR3: CASSLNNRGRLYNEQFF. The CDR3 DNA reads TGTGCCAGCAGCTTGAATAACAGGGGGCGCCTCTACAATGAGCAGTTCTTC. This sequence joins TRBV7-2 and TRBJ2-1; 9 positions agree with TRBD1. The J segment lost 3 bases and the V segment lost 3 bases, leaving 9 bases of the junction unmatched. Germline lookup yields CDR1 SGHTA and CDR2 FQGNSA. The CDR3 extends over 17 amino acids.

This clone was seen only once. This sequence joins TRBV6-4 and TRBJ1-2; D is unclear. The germline CDR1 and CDR2 sequences are MRHNA and SNTAGT. The CDR3 totals 13 residues. The ends were cut back, 4 bases at V and 4 bases at J, with 10 bases in the middle. CDR3 region: CASSAGVGYGYTF. Here the CDR3 DNA reads TGTGCCAGCAGTGCCGGGGTAGGCTATGGCTACACCTTC.

CDR3 nucleotide sequence: TGCGCCAGCAGCCTCACGGGGCAGGTGGGAACTGAAGCTTTCTTT. Amino acid sequence: CASSLTGQVGTEAFF. This chain joins TRBV4-3 and TRBJ1-1, with TRBD1 as a possible D gene (5 bases). This CDR3 region has 15 residues. The germline V gene has CDR1 LGHNA and CDR2 YSLEER. Deletions cut 4 bases from V and 5 bases from J, with 17 bases between.

The CDR3 region has the DNA TGTGCCAGCAGCTCTGGGAGAGGGAGGGGAACCTACGAGCAGTACTTC. It specifies CASSSGRGRGTYEQYF. V usage is TRBV5-8 and J usage is TRBJ2-7; 7 nucleotides align to TRBD2. The germline CDR1 and CDR2 sequences are SGHTS and YDEGEE. Trimming cost V 3 bases and J 2 bases; bases outside gene matches: 11. The CDR3 loop spans 16 amino acids. The full variable domain, rest sourced from reference TRBV5-8 and TRBJ2-7, is EAGVTQSPTHLIKTRGQQATLRCSPISGHTSVYWYQQALGLGLQFLLWYDEGEERNRGNFPPRFSGRQFPNYSSELNVNALELEDSALYLCASSSGRGRGTYEQYFGPGTRLTVT.

The chain employs TRBV9 and TRBJ2-2; 9 bases map to TRBD1. The V segment lost 1 base and the J segment 4 bases; nucleotides outside the gene matches: 5. Germline assignment: CDR1 SGDLS and CDR2 YYNGEE. The length of the CDR3 is 16 residues. The CDR3 region is CASSVRDRAATGELFF. The CDR3 bases are TGTGCCAGCAGCGTAAGGGACAGGGCTGCCACCGGGGAGCTGTTTTTT.

In DNA, the CDR3 is TGTGCCAGTAGTATTTTCGGCGGGAGCCCCCGCACCGGGGAGCTGTTTTTT. It translates to CASSIFGGSPRTGELFF. V and J are TRBV19 and TRBJ2-2, with 7 positions matching TRBD2. This CDR3 is built from 17 residues. Germline V gene lookup returns CDR1 LNHDA and CDR2 SQIVND (reference sequence). The V segment lost 3 bases and the J segment 4 bases; nucleotides outside the gene matches: 11.

The genes are TRBV4-2 and TRBJ2-1; TRBD1 agrees at 8 bases. From germline, CDR1 is LGHNA and CDR2 YNFKEQ. There are 14 residues in the CDR3. Germline trimming cut 5 bases from V and 5 bases from J; bases unmatched to any gene: 5. CDR3 sequence reads: CASSTGQDNNEQFF. The CDR3 region has the DNA TGTGCCAGCAGCACGGGACAGGATAACAATGAGCAGTTCTTC.